These 22 T cell receptor beta chains were all obtained from the same sample, sequenced in a study of OX40 agonist ivuxolimab in advanced cancers. The library was obtained by the immunoSEQ multiplex PCR assay. TCRdb retrieved this table from immuneACCESS and kept in-frame rearrangements only. Not all clones are present; in checked studies, unresolved V genes account for under half, and no reason is known for the remainder. This sample lists around 20,000 clones; 90% were detected once. Together, the top ten hold about half of the sample. The source was CD4+ or CD8+ T cells sorted from blood, collected in a trial of the OX40 agonist ivuxolimab. These receptors came from an adult with an advanced solid tumor such as melanoma, head and neck, liver or kidney cancer.

The chain recombines TRBV6-5 with TRBJ2-7; 7 bases map to TRBD1. Germline V gene lookup returns CDR1 MNHEY and CDR2 SVGAGI. The CDR3 consists of 14 residues. Trimming took 7 bases from V and 0 from J; bases not matched to a gene: 6. The CDR3 DNA reads as TGTGCCAGCACTACGGGACAGACCTCCTACGAGCAGTACTTC. Its translation: CASTTGQTSYEQYF.

The rearrangement uses TRBV10-3 and TRBJ1-2; maybe TRBD1 (5 bases). The germline gives CDR1 ENHRY, CDR2 SYGVKD. V was clipped by 4 bases and J by 0 bases, with 15 bases between them. The CDR3 length is 16 residues. Written as DNA, the CDR3 is TGTGCCATCAGTGTGGAGTTGGGGGGATCTAACTATGGCTACACCTTC. Translated, it gives CAISVELGGSNYGYTF.

The chain employs TRBV28 and TRBJ2-7, with D tentatively TRBD2 (5 bases). Trimming removed 2 bases from V and 5 bases from J, with 16 bases in between. Germline V CDR1 and CDR2: MDHEN, SYDVKM. The length of the CDR3 is 15 residues. This chain's CDR3 is CASSLRGRKANEQYF. The DNA for the CDR3 is TGTGCCAGCAGTTTACGAGGGAGAAAGGCGAACGAGCAGTACTTC.

In this sample, this clone turned up once. This chain links TRBV15 with TRBJ2-1; D call uncertain. V gave up 3 bases and J gave up 5 bases, with 8 bases separating them. The CDR3 is made up of 13 amino acids. The germline V gene encodes CDR1 LNHNV and CDR2 YYDKDF (reference sequence). In DNA form, the CDR3 reads TGTGCCACCAGCAGGAATCCTAACAATGAGCAGTTCTTC. Its protein product is CATSRNPNNEQFF.

This clone was seen once. The chain employs TRBV13 and TRBJ1-1; TRBD1 agrees at 7 bases. Germline CDR1 PRHDT, CDR2 FYEKMQ (reference sequence). The CDR3 runs 12 residues. Trimming took 5 bases from V and 6 from J; bases not matched to a gene: 3. The CDR3: CASSHQGAEAFF. Here the CDR3 DNA reads TGTGCCAGCAGCCACCAGGGGGCTGAAGCTTTCTTT.

This chain links TRBV6-5 with TRBJ2-1, with 7 nucleotides matching TRBD2. This CDR3 is 12 amino acids long. CDR1 is MNHEY and CDR2 is SVGAGI in the germline V gene. With V trimmed by 8 bases and J by 5 bases, 3 bases remained unmatched. The CDR3 loop is CASRGLHNEQFF. In DNA, the CDR3 is TGTGCCAGCCGGGGACTACACAATGAGCAGTTCTTC.

The chain employs TRBV5-5 and TRBJ2-2; TRBD1 matches 10 bases. CDR3 length: 16 amino acids. J lost 6 bases, V lost 1 base, and 6 bases had no gene match. Germline loops: CDR1 SGHKS, CDR2 YYEKEE (reference sequence). CDR3 DNA: TGTGCCAGCAGCTTGCCTGGGACAGGGGAAGCCGGGGAGCTGTTTTTT. Protein product: CASSLPGTGEAGELFF.

This clone has only one observation. The chain uses TRBV5-1 and TRBJ2-2; the D gene is possibly TRBD2 (6 bases). V was trimmed by 5 bases and J by 4 bases, leaving 15 bases between them. The germline V gene has CDR1 SGHRS and CDR2 YFSETQ. This CDR3 region has 15 residues. CDR3 DNA: TGCGCCAGCAGTTCGGGACTCTCGGCCACCGGGGAGCTGTTTTTT. Protein: CASSSGLSATGELFF. Supplemented by reference TRBV5-1 and TRBJ2-2, the full variable domain reads KAGVTQTPRYLIKTRGQQVTLSCSPISGHRSVSWYQQTPGQGLQFLFEYFSETQRNKGNFPGRFSGRQFSNSRSEMNVSTLELGDSALYLCASSSGLSATGELFFGEGSRLTVL.

The rearrangement uses TRBV7-9 and TRBJ2-5; D gene ambiguous. This CDR3 has 13 residues. The germline gives CDR1 SEHNR, CDR2 FQNEAQ (reference sequence). V was pared by 0 bases and J by 5 bases, with 7 bases between. The CDR3 protein is CASSLAYTETQYF. For the CDR3, the DNA is TGTGCCAGCAGCTTAGCTTATACTGAGACCCAGTACTTC.

This sequence joins TRBV5-5 and TRBJ1-1; the match to TRBD1 covers 8 bases. CDR3 length: 15 residues. The germline gives CDR1 SGHKS, CDR2 YYEKEE (reference sequence). The ends lost 7 bases at V and 6 bases at J; junction bases unmatched: 14. The CDR3 loop reads CASGVGQGSEAEAFF. CDR3 sequence (DNA): TGTGCCAGCGGGGTCGGACAGGGATCAGAGGCTGAAGCTTTCTTT.

The chain couples TRBV30 to TRBJ2-5, with D possibly TRBD2 on 7 matching bases. Per germline, CDR1 GTSNPN and CDR2 SVGIG (reference sequence). V lost 5 bases to trimming and J lost 1 base, with 14 bases between them. This CDR3 has 14 amino acids. CDR3 sequence: CAWGVGGLQETQYF. The CDR3 nucleotides are TGTGCCTGGGGGGTCGGGGGGCTCCAAGAGACCCAGTACTTC. Supplemented by reference TRBV30 and TRBJ2-5, the full variable domain reads SQTIHQWPATLVQPVGSPLSLECTVEGTSNPNLYWYRQAAGRGLQLLFYSVGIGQISSEVPQNLSASRPQDRQFILSSKKLLLSDSGFYLCAWGVGGLQETQYFGPGTRLLVL.

This chain uses TRBV23-1 with TRBJ1-2; 7 nucleotides line up with TRBD1. TRBV23-1 is filed as an ORF, its function uncertain. This CDR3 is built from 14 residues. With 4 bases clipped from V and 7 bases from J, the junction kept 9 bases outside the gene matches. CDR3: CASSLFRGKCGYTF. As DNA, the CDR3 is TGCGCCAGCAGTCTCTTCAGGGGGAAGTGTGGCTACACCTTC.

The V call is TRBV7-9, the J call TRBJ2-3; D not certain. The CDR3 is made up of 15 amino acids. V lost 1 base to trimming and J lost 3 bases, with 11 bases between them. Germline V gives CDR1 SEHNR, CDR2 FQNEAQ (reference sequence). Written as DNA, the CDR3 is TGTGCCAGCAGCTTAGGAGAGGCTTGGACAGATACGCAGTATTTT. Translated, it gives CASSLGEAWTDTQYF.

The gene calls are TRBV9 and TRBJ2-5; 14 bases agree with TRBD2. There are 17 residues in the CDR3. Germline V gene data show CDR1 as SGDLS and CDR2 as YYNGEE. Losses at the gene ends were 3 bases for V and 6 bases for J; bases not matched to a gene: 10. The chain's CDR3 is CASSEGLAGEVKKTQYF. CDR3 coding DNA: TGTGCCAGCAGCGAGGGACTAGCGGGAGAGGTTAAGAAGACCCAGTACTTC.

This chain links TRBV11-2 with TRBJ2-7; D ambiguous. The V gene lost 5 bases and the J gene lost 4 bases, with 12 bases spanning the gap. This CDR3 contains 13 residues. The germline CDR1 and CDR2 sequences are SGHAT and FQNNGV. CDR3 amino acids: CASSPPLAYEQYF. In nucleotides, the CDR3 is TGTGCCAGCAGCCCCCCCCTGGCGTACGAGCAGTACTTC.

The chain couples TRBV15 to TRBJ1-1; D is unresolved. Trimming shortened V by 0 bases and J by 0 bases, and 5 bases separated the two germline ends. The CDR3 spans 14 residues. Germline loops: CDR1 LNHNV, CDR2 YYDKDF (reference sequence). In nucleotides, the CDR3 is TGTGCCACCAGCAGAGATGTGATGAACACTGAAGCTTTCTTT. It encodes CATSRDVMNTEAFF.

The table lists this clone with a count of one. This rearrangement joins TRBV25-1 to TRBJ1-4; TRBD1 matches at 8 bases. Per the germline V gene, CDR1 is MGHDK and CDR2 is SYGVNS. V dropped 1 base and J dropped 8; count of bases not matched to a gene: 9. CDR3 length: 16 residues. The CDR3 region has the DNA TGTGCCAGCAGTGAATTAGGTAACAGGGGGAAAGAAAAACTGTTTTTT. This sequence encodes CASSELGNRGKEKLFF.

The sample holds one count of this clone. The chain uses TRBV19 and TRBJ2-1, with unresolved D. V lost 6 bases and J 4 bases, leaving 13 bases between the germline ends. Germline lookup yields CDR1 LNHDA and CDR2 SQIVND (reference sequence). The CDR3 covers 14 residues. The DNA of the CDR3 is TGTGCCAGTAGACATCACCCCAGGTACAATGAGCAGTTCTTC. It encodes CASRHHPRYNEQFF.

The chain has TRBV27 and TRBJ1-5, with 7 bases that match TRBD1. CDR1 and CDR2 from the germline V gene are MNHEY and SMNVEV (reference sequence). This CDR3 is built from 15 residues. V was clipped by 6 bases and J by 2 bases; unmatched bases: 7. The CDR3 nucleotides read TGTGCCAGCAGCCTGACAGGGTTTGGCAATCAGCCCCAGCATTTT. Its protein is CASSLTGFGNQPQHF.

The rearrangement joins TRBV2 to TRBJ2-2; no definite D call. CDR1 and CDR2 (germline): SNHLY, FYNNEI. V lost 3 bases to trimming and J lost 6 bases, with 11 bases between them. There are 14 residues in the CDR3. Written as DNA, the CDR3 is TGTGCCAGCAGTGACAGGCAGTATGCCGGGGAGCTGTTTTTT. Protein: CASSDRQYAGELFF.

The chain uses TRBV4-3 and TRBJ2-1, with D unclear. The germline V gene has CDR1 LGHNA and CDR2 YSLEER. The CDR3 length is 11 residues. The V gene lost 4 bases and the J gene lost 5 bases, with 3 bases spanning the gap. The CDR3 DNA reads TGCGCCAGCAGCCTGAACAATGAGCAGTTCTTC. Residues: CASSLNNEQFF.

In this sample, this clone turned up once. The genes are TRBV27 and TRBJ2-1, with 7 nucleotides matching TRBD1. The CDR3 covers 14 residues. After removal of 3 bases from V and 8 bases from J, the junction contained 7 bases not matched to a gene. Per the germline V gene, CDR1 is MNHEY and CDR2 is SMNVEV (reference sequence). CDR3 nucleotide sequence: TGTGCCAGCAGTTTGGAGACAGGGCTCGATGAGCAGTTCTTC. The encoded protein is CASSLETGLDEQFF.